The clone carrying this T cell receptor beta chain was counted at least ten times. Its antigen remains unknown. This specimen comes from a study of early T cells in non-severe SARS-CoV-2 infection. Turning to the study itself: The sequenced material was bulk RNA from unsorted whole blood, and its chains were unpaired.

Unique molecular identifiers (one per individual cDNA molecule) were attached. TCRdb processed the 5' RACE reads anew with MiXCR; each CDR3 protein has one entry. The sample records 45,000 to 50,000 distinct CDR3 sequences, around 6% being singletons. Points from the study as a whole: The VDJdb matching leaned toward anti-spike CD8 responses and overlooked private and CD4 specificities.

J lost 2 bases, V lost 2 bases, and 4 bases had no gene match. Germline CDR1 reads MNHEY; CDR2 reads SMNVEV (reference sequence). The CDR3 has 15 residues. The origin of this receptor is an adult who was a healthcare worker with PCR-confirmed SARS-CoV-2 infection or an uninfected control (not recorded which). Input material: whole blood. The J gene is TRBJ1-2, the V gene TRBV27; TRBD1 agrees at 8 bases. The CDR3 is CASSLRRQGNYGYTF. The DNA for the CDR3 is TGTGCCAGCAGTTTACGGAGACAGGGGAACTATGGCTACACCTTC.